The following is a T cell receptor beta chain sequence with its context. Its specificity is not known. Using immunoSEQ multiplex PCR, the repertoire was profiled, and TCRdb retains in-frame clones only, with some absent. The data contain 60,000 or so clones, 80% to 90% of them singletons. These data come from a study of T cells in localized non-small cell lung cancer. Study-level results: Out of the top 100 tumor clones, a median 57 were seen in adjacent lung. The study found T cell clonality highest in uninvolved adjacent lung, above tumor.

Germline V lookup: CDR1 MGHRA, CDR2 YSYEKL. The CDR3 is 20 residues long. The V and J ends lost 8 bases and 0 bases, in that order; junction bases with no gene match: 19. Sequenced material: PBMCs, taken before any cancer treatment. The chain uses TRBV4-1 and TRBJ2-6; 7 bases agree with TRBD1. The receptor's source is a man aged 40-75 years with stage II lung adenocarcinoma. The CDR3 sequence is CASQRGQSTVIFSGANVLTF. The CDR3 coding sequence is TGCGCCAGCCAAAGGGGACAGTCAACTGTTATTTTCTCTGGGGCCAACGTCCTGACTTTC.